This entry lists 17 T cell receptor beta chains sequenced from one sample in a study of shared clonotypes between healthy human individuals. Here immunoSEQ multiplex PCR was the method, and the copy in TCRdb shows in-frame clones only, minus some. The sample has about a million clones, more than 65% seen once. Input material: memory CD4+ T cells sorted from blood. Subset reported: CD45RA-negative fraction. The receptors derive from a young man in good health.

The rearrangement joins TRBV9 to TRBJ1-6, with unresolved D. This CDR3 is built from 17 residues. Trimming left V 0 bases short and J 5 bases short, with 15 bases between. The germline gives CDR1 SGDLS, CDR2 YYNGEE. The CDR3 DNA reads as TGTGCCAGCAGCGTAGATTTCAGCCCTTCTAATAATTCACCCCTCCACTTT. It encodes CASSVDFSPSNNSPLHF.

This clone was picked up one time. This rearrangement joins TRBV28 to TRBJ2-1, with unresolved D. Trimming took off 7 bases at V and 0 bases at J, with 19 bases between the two ends. Germline-derived CDR1 and CDR2 are MDHEN and SYDVKM. The CDR3 consists of 17 residues. The CDR3 region is CASNSPWAQSSYNEQFF. The CDR3 DNA follows: TGTGCCAGCAACTCCCCCTGGGCACAGTCCTCCTACAATGAGCAGTTCTTC.

The chain carries TRBV5-1 and TRBJ2-5; possible D gene TRBD1, 5 bases. V lost 0 bases and J 3 bases, leaving 9 bases between the germline ends. The germline V gene has CDR1 SGHRS and CDR2 YFSETQ. The CDR3 runs to 14 residues. CDR3 region: CASSLAAGKETQYF. CDR3 DNA: TGCGCCAGCAGCTTGGCTGCAGGGAAAGAGACCCAGTACTTC.

The chain employs TRBV10-2 and TRBJ2-1; no clear D gene. Per the germline V gene, CDR1 is WSHSY and CDR2 is SAAADI. The CDR3 contains 11 residues. Trimming took off 3 bases at V and 11 bases at J, with 8 bases between the two ends. As DNA, the CDR3 is TGCGCCAGCAGTGACAACCAGAAGCAGTTCTTC. Translated, it gives CASSDNQKQFF.

This sequence joins TRBV5-1 and TRBJ2-5, with a tentative D call TRBD1 (5 bases). V gave up 4 bases and J gave up 7 bases, with 14 bases separating them. Germline CDR1 reads SGHRS; CDR2 reads YFSETQ. CDR3 length: 13 amino acids. CDR3 in amino acids: CASSPDNLGTQYF. Written as DNA, the CDR3 is TGCGCCAGCAGCCCGGACAACTTGGGGACCCAGTACTTC.

This clone has just a few counts. The chain carries TRBV7-2 and TRBJ1-1; 7 bases are shared with TRBD1. The length of the CDR3 is 14 residues. V shed 5 bases and J 5 bases; nucleotides not matched to a gene: 8. The germline V gene encodes CDR1 SGHTA and CDR2 FQGNSA. CDR3 bases: TGTGCCAGCAGCATCAGGGGGTTTGGGACTGAAGCTTTCTTT. It codes for CASSIRGFGTEAFF.

Notes on this clone: This may arise from a read error, as a much more abundant clone is one base away. Additional DNA sequences in this sample encode the identical CDR3. The chain has TRBV7-9 and TRBJ1-1; D might be TRBD1 (5 bases). The V gene's germline CDR1 is SEHNR and CDR2 FQNEAQ (reference sequence). Trimming removed 5 bases from V and 1 base from J, with 8 bases in between. The CDR3 totals 13 residues. CDR3 amino acids: CASSRTGNTEAFF. CDR3 sequence (DNA): TGTGCCAGCAGCCGTACAGGGAACACTGAAGCTTTCTTT.

The chain recombines TRBV10-2 with TRBJ2-7, with a weak D call TRBD2 (6 bases). V lost 7 bases, J lost 0 bases, and 10 bases lay in between. The CDR3 extends over 13 amino acids. CDR1 is WSHSY and CDR2 is SAAADI in the germline V gene. This CDR3 reads CASTGDFSYEQYF. The CDR3 region has the DNA TGCGCCAGCACTGGGGACTTCTCCTACGAGCAGTACTTC.

The chain links TRBV5-1 to TRBJ1-2; D gene ambiguous. The CDR3 runs 14 residues. Germline values: CDR1 SGHRS, CDR2 YFSETQ. V dropped 4 bases and J dropped 0 bases, with 10 bases sitting between them. CDR3 in amino acids: CASSPQSTNYGYTF. Here the CDR3 DNA reads TGCGCCAGCAGCCCACAGAGTACTAACTATGGCTACACCTTC.

This sequence joins TRBV6-5 and TRBJ2-7; 7 bases line up with TRBD2. CDR1 and CDR2 from the germline V gene are MNHEY and SVGAGI. This CDR3 has 13 residues. The J segment lost 2 bases and the V segment lost 6 bases, leaving 4 bases of the junction unmatched. CDR3 sequence (DNA): TGTGCCAGCAGATCGGGAGGTGCCTACGAGCAGTACTTC. Translation: CASRSGGAYEQYF.

Regarding this clone: Other DNA sequences in this specimen translate into the identical CDR3. The rearrangement uses TRBV9 and TRBJ1-1, with D perhaps TRBD1 (6 bases). Between the trimmed V and J ends, which lost 4 bases and 2 bases, there was a span of 12 bases. Germline-derived CDR1 and CDR2 are SGDLS and YYNGEE. The CDR3 is made up of 14 amino acids. In DNA form, the CDR3 reads TGTGCCAGCAGCCCAGGACAGCCCAACACTGAAGCTTTCTTT. Translation gives CASSPGQPNTEAFF. The full variable domain, its missing parts supplied by reference TRBV9 and TRBJ1-1, is DSGVTQTPKHLITATGQRVTLRCSPRSGDLSVYWYQQSLDQGLQFLIQYYNGEERAKGNILERFSAQQFPDLHSELNLSSLELGDSALYFCASSPGQPNTEAFFGQGTRLTVV.

The count of this clone is one. This chain joins TRBV5-1 and TRBJ2-2; D may match TRBD1 or TRBD2 (6 bases each). Germline loops: CDR1 SGHRS, CDR2 YFSETQ. This CDR3 has 16 residues. Deletions cut 4 bases from V and 0 bases from J, with 13 bases between. CDR3 DNA sequence: TGCGCCAGCAGCCAAGGGGGGCCTTCGAACACCGGGGAGCTGTTTTTT. Translating gives CASSQGGPSNTGELFF.

CDR3 loop: CAWSVETSLPGELFF. For the CDR3, the DNA is TGTGCCTGGAGTGTTGAGACTAGCCTTCCCGGGGAGCTGTTTTTT. V and J are TRBV30 and TRBJ2-2; 7 bases map to TRBD2. The CDR3 covers 15 residues. Germline CDR1 is GTSNPN and CDR2 is SVGIG (reference sequence). J gave up 6 bases and V 0 bases, and 7 bases lay outside the gene matches.

V and J are TRBV30 and TRBJ2-2; 7 positions match TRBD2. V gave up 3 bases and J gave up 6 bases; unmatched junction bases: 7. The CDR3 has 14 amino acids. Germline CDR1 and CDR2: GTSNPN and SVGIG (reference sequence). The CDR3 bases are TGTGCCTGGAGAAACAAGCGGGACGCCGGGGAGCTGTTTTTT. It encodes CAWRNKRDAGELFF.

This clone turned up a few times. The V gene is TRBV10-1, the J gene TRBJ1-2; the match to TRBD1 covers 12 bases. Germline loops: CDR1 WNHNN, CDR2 SYGVQD (reference sequence). The CDR3 extends over 14 amino acids. V lost 8 bases, J lost 6 bases, and 7 bases stayed unmatched. CDR3 coding DNA: TGCGCCAGCCGGGACAGGGGGCGCAGGGATGGCTACACCTTC. Its protein is CASRDRGRRDGYTF.

The J gene is TRBJ2-5, the V gene TRBV9, with D perhaps TRBD2 (7 bases). V lost 4 bases to trimming and J lost 2 bases, with 18 bases between them. Germline values: CDR1 SGDLS, CDR2 YYNGEE. This CDR3 spans 16 amino acids. The CDR3 DNA reads TGTGCCAGCAGCCGCGGGGAGGGTCAGGGGCAAGAGACCCAGTACTTC. Translating gives CASSRGEGQGQETQYF.

The V and J genes are TRBV5-6 and TRBJ1-4, with D uncertain. The CDR3 is 15 residues long. Looked up from germline, CDR1 is SGHDT and CDR2 is YYEEEE. V lost 0 bases, J lost 6 bases, and 12 bases lay in between. CDR3 amino acids: CASSLALGQDEKLFF. CDR3 coding DNA: TGTGCCAGCAGCTTGGCCCTTGGGCAGGATGAAAAACTGTTTTTT.